Listed here is a single T cell receptor beta chain. Its cognate antigen is unknown. The sample comes from a study of Ad26.COV2.S vaccination and SARS-CoV-2 variants. About the research overall: Vaccine-arm donor from the placebo-controlled COV1001 Ad26.COV2.S trial.

Treatment meaning: some 19 received Ad26.COV2.S at low or high dose, single or two shots; several received placebo; per-sample allocation not given. Samples came from day 63 after the first vaccine or placebo injection. Boston provided a donor who was an adult aged 18-55 years. General study findings and limits: Breadth, reportedly substantial, characterized the spike-specific CD8+ and CD4+ T cell responses after vaccination.

Clones were sequenced by immunoSEQ multiplex PCR, and TCRdb holds only the in-frame ones, with some missing. Among 350,000 to 400,000 clones listed, 80% to 90% were seen once. CDR3 size: 16 residues. Germline V gene data show CDR1 as SGHDN and CDR2 as FVKESK. Germline trimming cut 1 base from V and 8 bases from J; bases unmatched to any gene: 9. The input for sequencing was peripheral blood, taken in a trial of Ad26.COV2.S vaccine versus placebo. The sequence was obtained from a person aged 18-60 years who received the Ad26.COV2.S COVID-19 vaccine or a placebo. This chain joins TRBV14 and TRBJ2-1; TRBD1 matches 9 bases. This CDR3 reads CASSQVAQGAFYEQFF. CDR3 bases: TGTGCCAGCAGCCAAGTTGCACAGGGGGCATTCTATGAGCAGTTCTTC.